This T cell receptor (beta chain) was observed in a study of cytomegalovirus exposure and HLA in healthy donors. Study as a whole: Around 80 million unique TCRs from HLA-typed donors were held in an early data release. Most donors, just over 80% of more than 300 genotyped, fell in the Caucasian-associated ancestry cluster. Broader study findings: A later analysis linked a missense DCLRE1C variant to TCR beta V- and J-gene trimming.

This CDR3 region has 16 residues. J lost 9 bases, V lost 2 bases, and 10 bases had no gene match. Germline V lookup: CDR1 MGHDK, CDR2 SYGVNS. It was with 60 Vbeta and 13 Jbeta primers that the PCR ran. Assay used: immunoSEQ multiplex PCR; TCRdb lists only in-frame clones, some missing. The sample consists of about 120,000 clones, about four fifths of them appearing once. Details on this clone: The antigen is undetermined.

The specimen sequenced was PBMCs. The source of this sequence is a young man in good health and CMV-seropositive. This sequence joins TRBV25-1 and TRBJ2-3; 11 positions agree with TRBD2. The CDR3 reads CASSEERLAGSYTQYF. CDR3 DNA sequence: TGTGCCAGCAGTGAAGAGAGACTAGCGGGGTCTTACACGCAGTATTTT. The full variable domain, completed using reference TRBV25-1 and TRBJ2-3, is EADIYQTPRYLVIGTGKKITLECSQTMGHDKMYWYQQDPGMELHLIHYSYGVNSTEKGDLSSESTVSRIRTEHFPLTLESARPSHTSQYLCASSEERLAGSYTQYFGPGTRLTVL.